This T cell receptor (beta chain) comes out of a study of identical twins. Study-wide findings and caveats: Cross-sectional statistics underpinned the conclusions; the same donors were not followed.

CDR1 is SGDLS, CDR2 YYNGEE, per germline. The CDR3 loop spans 15 amino acids. Trimming took 3 bases from V and 9 from J; bases not matched to a gene: 10. TCRdb reprocessed the 5' RACE reads via MiXCR and lists one record per CDR3 protein. The sample records 350,000 or so distinct CDR3 sequences, approximately 13% being singletons. This clonotype was detected a few times. Its antigen is unidentified. These records were also assigned to another study, of yellow fever vaccine responses in identical twins.

The TCR was taken from a woman aged 18-35 years in good health. This rearrangement joins TRBV9 to TRBJ2-1, with 9 bases fitting TRBD1. The sequencing sample was made of CD8+ T cells sorted from blood. CDR3 bases: TGTGCCAGCAGCGCACCGGACAGGGGACCGGGTGAGCAGTTCTTC. It encodes CASSAPDRGPGEQFF.